These T cell receptor beta chains were read from a single sample in a study of cytomegalovirus exposure and HLA in healthy donors. Clones were sequenced by immunoSEQ multiplex PCR, and TCRdb holds only the in-frame ones, with some missing. In the table there are 200,000 to 250,000 clones, more than 75% of which are singletons. Material: PBMCs. These receptors came from a woman under 30 in good health and CMV-seropositive. Both conserved end residues are part of each CDR3. Fields, in order: J gene, V gene, D gene, clone size, CDR3 DNA, CDR3 protein. D genes are given only for firm matches. The listing skips clone size in some rows; elsewhere it reads once, few, many or a size class.

>TRBJ2-1|TRBV11-1|TRBD2|.
TGTGCCAGCAGACGGTTCGGGACTAGCGGGAGCTCCTACAATGAGCAGTTCTTC
CASRRFGTSGSSYNEQFF
>TRBJ1-1|TRBV2|TRBD1|.
TGTGCCAGCAGTGTGGGGGCCAGACAGGGAACAGTGAACACTGAAGCTTTCTTT
CASSVGARQGTVNTEAFF
>TRBJ1-2|TRBV4-2|.|once
TGTGCCAGCAGGGAGTCAGGGTCCTATGGCTACACCTTC
CASRESGSYGYTF
>TRBJ1-3|TRBV6-1|.|.
TGTGCCAGCAGCACAGGGTCCGGCTCTGGAAACACCATATATTTT
CASSTGSGSGNTIYF
>TRBJ1-2|TRBV6-1|.|few
TGTGCCAGCACGGAGACAGGCGACTATGGCTACACCTTC
CASTETGDYGYTF
>TRBJ1-5|TRBV10-3|.|.
TGTGCCATCAGTGCGACAGGAAATCAGCCCCAGCATTTT
CAISATGNQPQHF
>TRBJ2-2|TRBV28|.|.
TGTGCCAGCAGGCCCGACAGGCCCACCGTCCGGGAGCTGTTTTTT
CASRPDRPTVRELFF
>TRBJ1-2|TRBV30|.|.
TGTGCCTGGGATGGACAGAGGGAGGGCTACACCTTC
CAWDGQREGYTF
>TRBJ1-1|TRBV4-1|TRBD1|once
TGCGCCAGCAGTATAGACAGGGGGGACACTGAAGCTTTCTTT
CASSIDRGDTEAFF
>TRBJ2-7|TRBV7-6|TRBD1|.
TGTGCCAGCAGCTCACCCTTGGGGATCCGGGACAGGGGGTCTCCATCCTACGAGCAGTACTTC
CASSSPLGIRDRGSPSYEQYF
>TRBJ2-3|TRBV27|.|once
TGTGCCAGCCTTCATCGGATGAGCGATACAGATACGCAGTATTTT
CASLHRMSDTDTQYF
>TRBJ2-3|TRBV5-1|TRBD2|.
TGCGCCAGCAGCTTATTCGCGGGAGGCCCTACAGATACGCAGTATTTT
CASSLFAGGPTDTQYF
>TRBJ1-2|TRBV28|TRBD1|.
TGTGCCAGCAGTATGACAGGGGGCGCCAACTATGGCTACACCTTC
CASSMTGGANYGYTF
>TRBJ2-5|TRBV5-1|.|once
TGCGCCAGCAGCTTGGACGCGCTAGCGATAGAGACCCAGTACTTC
CASSLDALAIETQYF
>TRBJ2-3|TRBV9|.|.
TGTGCCAGCAGCCTGGACATAGACACAGATACGCAGTATTTT
CASSLDIDTDTQYF
>TRBJ2-1|TRBV5-4|TRBD2|.
TGTGCCAGCAGCCGACTAGCGGGCACTTACTCCTACAATGAGCAGTTCTTC
CASSRLAGTYSYNEQFF
>TRBJ2-3|TRBV6-5|.|.
TGTGCCAGCAGTTATAGAGGGGGAGAAGATACGCAGTATTTT
CASSYRGGEDTQYF
>TRBJ2-3|TRBV15|TRBD1|.
TGTGCCACCAGCAGACCGGGACAGGGAAGTCCTAGCACAGATACGCAGTATTTT
CATSRPGQGSPSTDTQYF
>TRBJ1-2|TRBV21-1|.|.
TGTGCCAGCAGCTCCCTAAGAAGCTTTAGGACAGTCAACTATGGCTACACCTTC
CASSSLRSFRTVNYGYTF
>TRBJ1-1|TRBV27|.|.
TGTGCCAGCAGCCAAACACTAGGCACTGAAGCTTTCTTT
CASSQTLGTEAFF
>TRBJ1-1|TRBV25-1|.|.
TGTGCCAGCAGTGGGGCGGGGACTGAAGCTTTCTTT
CASSGAGTEAFF
>TRBJ2-2|TRBV9|TRBD1|.
TGTGCCAGCAGCTACACAGGGGGGTGGACCGGGGAGCTGTTTTTT
CASSYTGGWTGELFF
>TRBJ2-5|TRBV9|.|.
TGTGCCAGCAGCCTGGGCCCTGACCCATATGAGACCCAGTACTTC
CASSLGPDPYETQYF
>TRBJ2-1|TRBV25-1|TRBD2|.
TGTGCCAGCAGTGAATTCGGGGCTAGCGGGGCAAGGAATGAGCAGTTCTTC
CASSEFGASGARNEQFF
>TRBJ2-5|TRBV5-1|TRBD2|.
TGCGCCAGCGCCAGGACGGGGGGGGAGACCCAGTACTTC
CASARTGGETQYF
>TRBJ2-3|TRBV9|.|.
TGTGCCAGCAGCGTAAGTGGCGGGCAGCGGGCGGATACGCAGTATTTT
CASSVSGGQRADTQYF
>TRBJ2-1|TRBV10-3|TRBD1|.
TGTGCCATTCCGAAGGGGGACAGAAGGGGTGAGCAGTTCTTC
CAIPKGDRRGEQFF
>TRBJ2-1|TRBV5-6|.|.
TGTGCCAGCAGCTTGGTCGCGGGGAATGAGCAGTTCTTC
CASSLVAGNEQFF
>TRBJ1-5|TRBV9|.|.
TGTGCCAGCAGCGTAGGGACATATAATCAGCCCCAGCATTTT
CASSVGTYNQPQHF
>TRBJ1-1|TRBV7-3|.|.
TGTGCCAGCAGCTTCCAGGGCGGAGCTGAAGCTTTCTTT
CASSFQGGAEAFF
>TRBJ2-2|TRBV5-1|.|.
TGCGCCAGCAGCTTTAGGGGCGCTGGGACCGGGGAGCTGTTTTTT
CASSFRGAGTGELFF
>TRBJ2-5|TRBV11-2|TRBD1|.
TGTGCCAGCACGACACAGGGGGCGCAGGAGACCCAGTACTTC
CASTTQGAQETQYF
>TRBJ1-3|TRBV7-6|.|.
TGTGCCAGCAGCTTAGCCTGGAGTTCTGGAAACACCATATATTTT
CASSLAWSSGNTIYF
>TRBJ2-1|TRBV2|.|once
TGTGCCAGCAGGACCCCTAGGGGGTCCTACAATGAGCAGTTCTTC
CASRTPRGSYNEQFF
>TRBJ2-3|TRBV2|.|.
TGTGCCAGCAGTGCTGGCGGGAGCACAGATACGCAGTATTTT
CASSAGGSTDTQYF
>TRBJ2-7|TRBV2|TRBD1|.
TGTGCCAGCAGCCCCCCGGGACAGGGGAAATCGGAGCAGTACTTC
CASSPPGQGKSEQYF
>TRBJ1-2|TRBV30|.|.
TGTGCCTGGGGTGGATTCAACAGGGCCACGGGCTATGGCTACACCTTC
CAWGGFNRATGYGYTF
>TRBJ2-1|TRBV6-5|TRBD2|.
TGTGCCAGCAGTACCGCCGGACTAGCGGTCAATGAGCAGTTCTTC
CASSTAGLAVNEQFF
>TRBJ1-5|TRBV5-5|.|.
TGTGCCAGCAGCTACCAGGGGCGGAATCAGCCCCAGCATTTT
CASSYQGRNQPQHF
>TRBJ1-5|TRBV28|TRBD1|medium-sized
TGTGCCAGCATGACAGGGGGGAGCAATCAGCCCCAGCATTTT
CASMTGGSNQPQHF
>TRBJ1-2|TRBV6-1|.|.
TGTGCCAGCACCTCAACAGGGACATATGGCTACACCTTC
CASTSTGTYGYTF
>TRBJ2-7|TRBV18|.|.
TGTGCCAGCTCACCTCTTCCACAGGGCTCATCTATACCCTACGAGCAGTACTTC
CASSPLPQGSSIPYEQYF
>TRBJ1-1|TRBV30|.|.
TGTGCCTGGAGTGTTCGGGGGAATACTGAAGCTTTCTTT
CAWSVRGNTEAFF
>TRBJ2-1|TRBV29-1|TRBD1|once
TGCAGCGCCAAGACTCCGGGACAGGGCTTCAATGAGCAGTTCTTC
CSAKTPGQGFNEQFF
>TRBJ1-1|TRBV27|.|.
TGTGCCAGCAGTTTATCGATCCGGGGTAAAGTCACTGAAGCTTTCTTT
CASSLSIRGKVTEAFF
>TRBJ1-5|TRBV28|.|.
TGTGCCAGCAGTTTTGGCGGATTTAGCAATCAGCCCCAGCATTTT
CASSFGGFSNQPQHF
>TRBJ1-5|TRBV4-1|TRBD1|once
TGCGCCAGCAGCCCCCGGGACAGGGAGGGTCAGCCCCAGCATTTT
CASSPRDREGQPQHF
>TRBJ2-7|TRBV27|TRBD1|.
TGTGCCAGCTCTGGACAGGGGGTCATCGGCGAGCAGTACTTC
CASSGQGVIGEQYF
>TRBJ1-2|TRBV29-1|.|.
TGCAGCGTGTCCGCAGGGCCTCGGTCTAACTATGGCTACACCTTC
CSVSAGPRSNYGYTF